Listed here is a single TCR beta chain. Its antigen is undetermined. This specimen comes from a study of cytomegalovirus exposure and HLA in healthy donors. Broader study findings: In a later analysis, TCR beta V- and J-gene trimming was associated with a missense DCLRE1C variant. Listed as cytomegalovirus-associated were 150 to 200 TCR beta chains.

The germline V gene encodes CDR1 GTSNPN and CDR2 SVGIG (reference sequence). CDR3 size: 14 residues. The ends were cut back, 7 bases at V and 0 bases at J, with 12 bases in the middle. PCR employed 60 Vbeta and 13 Jbeta primers. Using immunoSEQ multiplex PCR, the repertoire was profiled, and TCRdb retains in-frame clones only, with some absent. The data hold under 200,000 clones, with approximately 67% observed a single time. The receptor was isolated from a man aged 35-49 years in good health and CMV-seronegative. Sample: PBMCs. The gene calls are TRBV30 and TRBJ2-2; D is perhaps TRBD1 (5 bases). Written as DNA, the CDR3 is TGTGCCTTCAACAGGCGAACGAACACCGGGGAGCTGTTTTTT. It encodes CAFNRRTNTGELFF.